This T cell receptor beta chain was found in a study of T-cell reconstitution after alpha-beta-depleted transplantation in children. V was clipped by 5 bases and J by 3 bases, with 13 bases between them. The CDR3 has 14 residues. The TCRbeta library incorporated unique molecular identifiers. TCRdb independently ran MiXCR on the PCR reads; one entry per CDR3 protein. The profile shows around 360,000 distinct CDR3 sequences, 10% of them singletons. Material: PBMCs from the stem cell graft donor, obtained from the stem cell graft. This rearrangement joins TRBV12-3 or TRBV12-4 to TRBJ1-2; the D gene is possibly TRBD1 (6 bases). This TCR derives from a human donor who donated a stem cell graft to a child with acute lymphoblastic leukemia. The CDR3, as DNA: TGTGCCAGCAGTCCCGAACAGGGTTACTATGGCTACACCTTC. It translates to CASSPEQGYYGYTF.